This T cell receptor (beta chain) comes out of a study of T-cell reconstitution after alpha-beta-depleted transplantation in children. This CDR3 has 14 amino acids. V was pared by 0 bases and J by 0 bases, with 6 bases between. From germline, CDR1 is DFQATT and CDR2 SNEGSKA (reference sequence). Whole-study results and caveats: Alpha-beta T cells present about two months after transplant were reported to originate from several hundred expanded graft clones. Surviving recipient T cells and thymic progenitors produced the high day-60 TCRbeta diversity seen in some patients. Newly made T cells mostly supplied T-cell counts and diversity one year after transplant.

This clonotype has only a few counts. Its specificity is unknown. Molecular barcoding with unique molecular identifiers was used for the TCRbeta library. MiXCR, applied by TCRdb to the PCR reads, yields one record per CDR3 protein. The table shows some 460,000 distinct CDR3 sequences, with about 16% occurring only once. The receptor comes from a boy under three years old who had a stem cell transplant for Wiskott-Aldrich syndrome, so the T cells may come from the graft donor. Material: PBMCs, mostly from graft donor cells, obtained 360 days after TCRalphabeta/CD19-depleted stem cell transplant. This chain connects TRBV20-1 to TRBJ2-4; no reliable D call. The CDR3 is CSAREDGAKNIQYF. In DNA, the CDR3 is TGCAGTGCTAGAGAGGACGGAGCCAAAAACATTCAGTACTTC.